The clone carrying this T cell receptor beta chain was seen more than once but under ten times. Its target is unknown. V lost 5 bases, J lost 2 bases, and 10 bases lay in between. The CDR3 runs to 14 residues. Germline CDR1 SGHTA, CDR2 FQGNSA. This sample was included in a study of T-cell memory formation after mild COVID-19. Background on the study: The two donors had largely donor-specific TCR clusters. General observations from the study: There was no confirmation that second-wave clones peaking on day 37 were SARS-CoV-2 specific.

The TCR alpha and TCR beta cDNA libraries, bearing sample barcodes and UMIs, were generated by 5'RACE using constant-segment primers. MiXCR, applied by TCRdb to the 5' RACE reads, yields one record per CDR3 protein. The data contain 450,000 or so distinct CDR3 sequences, approximately 23% of them singletons. The sequence came from an adult woman who had mild COVID-19 (a few samples of this study predate the infection). Cell type and time point are not known. The sequencing input was PBMCs or a T cell subset sorted from them (not recorded which). This chain joins TRBV7-2 and TRBJ2-1; D is possibly TRBD2 (7 bases). In DNA, the CDR3 is TGTGCCAGCAGCAGGGGGGGCCCCTACAATGAGCAGTTCTTC. It specifies CASSRGGPYNEQFF. Full variable domain (missing parts from reference TRBV7-2 and TRBJ2-1): GAGVSQSPSNKVTEKGKDVELRCDPISGHTALYWYRQSLGQGLEFLIYFQGNSAPDKSGLPSDRFSAERTGGSVSTLTIQRTQQEDSAVYLCASSRGGPYNEQFFGPGTRLTVL.